The TCR beta chain under discussion was sequenced for a study of T cells in Graves' hyperthyroidism and ophthalmopathy. General study findings and limits: Ophthalmopathy got predicted by the model a median around six months before its onset. Blood shared most expanded thyroid clonotypes above 0.001.

This clonotype was detected many times. The antigen is not known. The J segment lost 4 bases and the V segment lost 1 base, leaving 5 bases of the junction unmatched. The CDR3 totals 17 residues. Germline CDR1 SGHAT, CDR2 FQNNGV. From RNA transcripts, TCR beta CDR3 regions were amplified. When the TCR CDR3 underwent first-round RT-PCR, the HTBI primer set was used. Each CDR3 protein is one row after TCRdb ran MiXCR on the multiplex PCR reads. This table has more than 300,000 distinct CDR3 sequences, about 14% appearing once. The definition of stable Graves' hyperthyroidism was no ophthalmopathy progression within 18 months.

V gene TRBV11-2 combines with J gene TRBJ2-3, with 13 bases aligning to TRBD2. Input material: blood. This receptor was identified in a woman aged 60 to 75 with Graves' hyperthyroidism. The CDR3 DNA reads TGTGCCAGCAGCTTAGGCCGGACTAGCGGGAGACCAGATACGCAGTATTTT. Translated: CASSLGRTSGRPDTQYF.